Each of the 16 T cell receptor beta chains below was sequenced from the same sample in a study of T cells after yellow fever vaccination. MiXCR, applied by TCRdb to the 5' RACE reads, yields one record per CDR3 protein. The sample has 300,000 to 400,000 distinct CDR3 sequences; under 15% are singletons. Source: CD4+ T cells sorted from PBMCs, taken 15 days after the yellow fever booster vaccination. The source is a man younger than 35 who received the YFV17D yellow fever vaccine.

This clonotype was detected a few times. This chain uses TRBV20-1 with TRBJ2-1; TRBD2 aligns across 7 bases. The V segment lost 4 bases and the J segment 0 bases; nucleotides outside the gene matches: 3. The CDR3 is made up of 14 amino acids. The germline gives CDR1 DFQATT, CDR2 SNEGSKA (reference sequence). For the CDR3, the DNA is TGCAGTGCTACAGCGGGGAGCTCCTACAATGAGCAGTTCTTC. It encodes CSATAGSSYNEQFF.

The chain has TRBV5-5 and TRBJ2-5; possibly TRBD2 for D (7 bases). Trimming removed 8 bases from V and 4 bases from J, with 12 bases in between. Germline CDR1 SGHKS, CDR2 YYEKEE (reference sequence). The CDR3 has 12 residues. The CDR3 DNA follows: TGTGCCAGTGGGGGGGCCGGAGAGACCCAGTACTTC. This sequence encodes CASGGAGETQYF.

The J gene is TRBJ1-2, the V gene TRBV3-1; maybe TRBD1 (5 bases). This CDR3 contains 14 residues. V lost 2 bases to trimming and J lost 6 bases, with 13 bases between them. Germline V CDR1 and CDR2: LGHDT, YNNKEL (reference sequence). The CDR3 sequence: CASSQSLGGNGYTF. For the CDR3, the DNA is TGTGCCAGCAGCCAATCTTTGGGGGGTAATGGCTACACCTTC.

This clonotype has just a few counts. The CDR3 region has the DNA TGTGCCAGCAGCTCCGGGGGGGCTAATGAAAAACTGTTTTTT. Translated: CASSSGGANEKLFF. The V and J genes are TRBV7-2 and TRBJ1-4, with TRBD1 as a possible D gene (5 bases). Deletions cut 4 bases from V and 3 bases from J, with 9 bases between. This CDR3 has 14 residues. Germline lookup yields CDR1 SGHTA and CDR2 FQGNSA.

V usage is TRBV6-2 or TRBV6-3 and J usage is TRBJ2-3; perhaps D is TRBD1 or TRBD2 (5 bases each). Germline CDR1 reads MNHEY; CDR2 reads SVGEGT. The germline V and J ends were trimmed by 5 bases and 1 base, with 19 bases remaining between them. CDR3 size: 17 residues. DNA for the CDR3: TGTGCCAGCAGTATTCCCGGGACCGCACCTCGCACAGATACGCAGTATTTT. Protein product: CASSIPGTAPRTDTQYF.

This clonotype showed up just a few times. This chain joins TRBV7-2 and TRBJ1-1; D gene uncertain. The CDR3 length is 13 residues. V was clipped by 8 bases and J by 1 base, with 11 bases between them. CDR1 is SGHTA and CDR2 is FQGNSA in the germline V gene. The CDR3 DNA reads TGTGCCAGCCAAGCTGGGCCGAACACTGAAGCTTTCTTT. It is translated as CASQAGPNTEAFF.

The J gene is TRBJ2-4, the V gene TRBV10-2, with D possibly being TRBD1 (7 bases). Germline V gene sequence: CDR1 WSHSY, CDR2 SAAADI. The length of the CDR3 is 15 residues. V lost 4 bases and J lost 3, with 13 bases in between. This CDR3 reads CASSGNRGGKNIQYF. The CDR3 DNA reads as TGCGCCAGCAGTGGAAACAGGGGAGGCAAAAACATTCAGTACTTC.

The chain joins TRBV19 to TRBJ1-2; tentative D call: TRBD1 (6 bases). The CDR3 runs 15 residues. Germline CDR1 is LNHDA and CDR2 is SQIVND (reference sequence). Trimming removed 3 bases from V and 2 bases from J, with 13 bases in between. CDR3: CASSIGGRTNYGYTF. The CDR3 nucleotides read TGTGCCAGTAGTATCGGGGGCAGGACCAACTATGGCTACACCTTC.

The rearrangement uses TRBV4-3 and TRBJ2-3, with unresolved D. The germline CDR1 and CDR2 sequences are LGHNA and YSLEER. Trimming cost V 0 bases and J 2 bases, with 9 bases left between them. The CDR3 runs 15 residues. CDR3 bases: TGCGCCAGCAGCCAAGAAATAAGGGCCACAGATACGCAGTATTTT. It is translated as CASSQEIRATDTQYF.

The genes are TRBV7-8 and TRBJ2-7, with TRBD2 identical over 9 bases. The germline V gene encodes CDR1 SGHVS and CDR2 FQNEAQ. This CDR3 spans 13 amino acids. Trimming removed 5 bases from V and 5 bases from J; junction bases left unmatched: 4. CDR3 sequence: CASSPAGGDEQYF. The CDR3 DNA reads TGTGCCAGCAGCCCGGCGGGGGGGGACGAGCAGTACTTC.

This clonotype was counted many times. The V gene is TRBV12-3 or TRBV12-4, the J gene TRBJ1-3, with D possibly being TRBD1 (5 bases). Deletions cut 6 bases from V and 6 bases from J, with 12 bases between. This CDR3 is 13 amino acids long. The chain's CDR3 is CASRKGVQNTIYF. The CDR3 region has the DNA TGTGCCAGCAGGAAAGGGGTCCAAAACACCATATATTTT.

The CDR3 here is CASSTERGGPQHF. The CDR3 DNA follows: TGTGCCAGCAGCACAGAGAGAGGCGGACCCCAGCATTTT. The V and J genes are TRBV7-3 and TRBJ1-5; D uncertain. The CDR3 extends over 13 amino acids. Trimming cost V 5 bases and J 10 bases, with 15 bases left between them. Germline values: CDR1 SGHTA, CDR2 FQGTGA.

This clonotype appeared a few times. The genes are TRBV4-1 and TRBJ1-2; the D is unclear. V shed 3 bases and J shed 7 bases, with 12 bases lying between them. This CDR3 region has 13 residues. The germline gives CDR1 MGHRA, CDR2 YSYEKL. This CDR3 is CASSHSQTAGYTF. The CDR3 DNA follows: TGCGCCAGCAGCCACTCTCAGACGGCTGGCTACACCTTC.

This sequence joins TRBV6-2 or TRBV6-3 and TRBJ2-3; 9 bases are shared with TRBD2. Looked up from germline, CDR1 is MNHEY and CDR2 is SVGEGT. The CDR3 covers 15 residues. V was clipped by 4 bases and J by 3 bases; unmatched bases: 5. CDR3 sequence reads: CASSFERGVTDTQYF. CDR3 in DNA: TGTGCCAGCAGTTTTGAGCGGGGGGTGACAGATACGCAGTATTTT.

There are a few counts of this clonotype. CDR3 sequence reads: CASSFPGLANEQFF. In nucleotides, the CDR3 is TGTGCCAGCAGCTTCCCGGGACTAGCGAATGAGCAGTTCTTC. V and J are TRBV5-6 and TRBJ2-1, with TRBD2 matching over 10 bases. From germline, CDR1 is SGHDT and CDR2 YYEEEE. CDR3 size: 14 residues. Trimming at V came to 2 bases and at J to 7 bases, leaving 3 bases not matched to a gene.

This clonotype has ten or more counts. The chain couples TRBV6-5 to TRBJ1-1; D gene ambiguous. The V gene lost 6 bases and the J gene lost 0 bases, with 8 bases spanning the gap. Per germline, CDR1 MNHEY and CDR2 SVGAGI. This CDR3 is 13 amino acids long. In DNA form, the CDR3 reads TGTGCCAGCAGCTTTAATTTGAACACTGAAGCTTTCTTT. It codes for CASSFNLNTEAFF.